The 27 T cell receptor beta chains below were found in one sample sequenced in a study of Ad26.COV2.S vaccination and SARS-CoV-2 variants. Treatment noted: some 20 received Ad26.COV2.S at low or high dose, single or two shots; 5 received placebo; per-sample allocation not given. Following the first vaccine or placebo injection, samples were taken on day 63. TCRdb keeps only in-frame clones here, not all; method: immunoSEQ multiplex PCR. The sample holds 300,000 to 400,000 clones, roughly 86% seen once. This specimen was peripheral blood, taken in a trial of Ad26.COV2.S vaccine versus placebo. The receptor set was obtained from a person between 18 and 65 years old who received the Ad26.COV2.S COVID-19 vaccine or a placebo.

The chain has TRBV30 and TRBJ2-1; 8 nucleotides align to TRBD2. CDR3 length: 16 residues. CDR1 GTSNPN and CDR2 SVGIG come from the germline V gene (reference sequence). With V trimmed by 3 bases and J by 1 base, 8 bases remained unmatched. The CDR3 is CAWRVKRGRSYNEQFF. The DNA of the CDR3 is TGTGCCTGGAGGGTGAAGCGGGGGCGGTCCTACAATGAGCAGTTCTTC.

V and J are TRBV5-1 and TRBJ2-5; the D gene is possibly TRBD2 (5 bases). The germline V and J ends were trimmed by 5 bases and 2 bases, with 13 bases remaining between them. Germline CDR1 reads SGHRS; CDR2 reads YFSETQ. The CDR3 runs 14 residues. This CDR3 reads CASSPTGGQETQYF. CDR3 in DNA: TGCGCCAGCAGTCCCACCGGAGGTCAAGAGACCCAGTACTTC.

The rearrangement links TRBV9 to TRBJ1-3, with D uncertain. V shed 2 bases and J shed 7 bases, with 10 bases lying between them. The CDR3 extends over 13 amino acids. CDR1 is SGDLS and CDR2 is YYNGEE in the germline V gene. The CDR3 protein is CASSVDGGNTIYF. CDR3 nucleotide sequence: TGTGCCAGCAGCGTTGATGGAGGCAACACCATATATTTT.

The chain joins TRBV7-2 to TRBJ2-7; 12 bases are shared with TRBD2. Germline V gives CDR1 SGHTA, CDR2 FQGNSA. This CDR3 has 15 residues. The ends lost 1 base at V and 3 bases at J; junction bases unmatched: 1. The CDR3 nucleotides read TGTGCCAGCAGCTTAGTACTAGCGGGGGGCTACGAGCAGTACTTC. This gives the protein CASSLVLAGGYEQYF. The variable domain in full, with the rest retrieved from reference TRBV7-2 and TRBJ2-7, is GAGVSQSPSNKVTEKGKDVELRCDPISGHTALYWYRQSLGQGLEFLIYFQGNSAPDKSGLPSDRFSAERTGGSVSTLTIQRTQQEDSAVYLCASSLVLAGGYEQYFGPGTRLTVT.

V is TRBV10-3 and J is TRBJ1-6; D remains unclear. Deletions cut 3 bases from V and 9 bases from J, with 15 bases between. The CDR3 has 15 amino acids. CDR1 is ENHRY and CDR2 is SYGVKD in the germline V gene. In nucleotides, the CDR3 is TGTGCCATCAGTGATGGTCCCCTATTTCGTTCACCCCTCCACTTT. It is translated as CAISDGPLFRSPLHF.

This chain links TRBV27 with TRBJ2-2; D gene uncertain. Trimming cost V 4 bases and J 7 bases, with 10 bases left between them. Germline V gives CDR1 MNHEY, CDR2 SMNVEV (reference sequence). This CDR3 is 13 amino acids long. The CDR3 region is CASSSKRDGELFF. The CDR3, as DNA: TGTGCCAGCAGTTCTAAAAGGGACGGGGAGCTGTTTTTT.

V and J are TRBV6-2 or TRBV6-3 and TRBJ2-7, with TRBD2 as a possible D gene (5 bases). The CDR3 is 14 amino acids. V was trimmed by 2 bases and J by 3 bases, leaving 11 bases between them. Per germline, CDR1 MNHEY and CDR2 SVGEGT. The CDR3 DNA follows: TGTGCCAGCAGTTACGAGGCGGGCGGCTACGAGCAGTACTTC. Translated: CASSYEAGGYEQYF.

V usage is TRBV6-5 and J usage is TRBJ2-6, with D possibly being TRBD2 (7 bases). The germline V gene has CDR1 MNHEY and CDR2 SVGAGI. This CDR3 contains 15 residues. The V gene lost 7 bases and the J gene lost 4 bases, with 14 bases spanning the gap. CDR3 loop: CASTWGGLGANVLTF. For the CDR3, the DNA is TGTGCCAGCACCTGGGGGGGGCTAGGGGCCAACGTCCTGACTTTC.

V and J are TRBV3-1 (or the pseudogene TRBV3-2) and TRBJ2-2; 8 nucleotides match TRBD1. The J segment lost 5 bases and the V segment lost 3 bases, leaving 8 bases of the junction unmatched. Germline V lookup: CDR1 LGHDT, CDR2 YNNKEL (reference sequence). The CDR3 is 16 residues long. The CDR3 sequence: CASSQRLRGRTGELFF. DNA for the CDR3: TGTGCCAGCAGCCAGAGACTCAGGGGGCGGACCGGGGAGCTGTTTTTT.

This chain uses TRBV5-1 with TRBJ2-2; 7 nucleotides line up with TRBD2. The CDR3 is 15 amino acids. From germline, CDR1 is SGHRS and CDR2 YFSETQ. The junction had 1 base not matched to a gene; V was cut back by 2 bases and J by 0 bases. CDR3 amino acids: CASSLSGANTGELFF. CDR3 nucleotide sequence: TGCGCCAGCAGCTTAAGCGGGGCGAACACCGGGGAGCTGTTTTTT.

V and J are TRBV5-6 and TRBJ2-7, with 9 bases identical to TRBD2. J gave up 3 bases and V 3 bases, and 7 bases lay outside the gene matches. CDR1 and CDR2 (germline): SGHDT, YYEEEE. The CDR3 loop spans 15 amino acids. The CDR3 bases are TGTGCCAGCAGCTCATTGCGGGGGGGACTCTACGAGCAGTACTTC. It specifies CASSSLRGGLYEQYF.

The rearrangement uses TRBV27 and TRBJ1-5; D is unclear. V was trimmed by 3 bases and J by 7 bases, leaving 13 bases between them. This CDR3 contains 14 residues. Germline assignment: CDR1 MNHEY and CDR2 SMNVEV (reference sequence). CDR3 protein: CASSFLGGGQPQHF. The CDR3 DNA reads as TGTGCCAGCAGTTTTTTGGGAGGAGGGCAGCCCCAGCATTTT.

This clone came up a few times. The chain is built from TRBV19 and TRBJ1-1; D ambiguous. The CDR3 sequence is 13 residues long. V shed 5 bases and J shed 1 base, with 8 bases lying between them. Germline CDR1 and CDR2: LNHDA and SQIVND (reference sequence). CDR3 DNA sequence: TGTGCCAGTAGTGGTAAGGGGAACACTGAAGCTTTCTTT. This translates into CASSGKGNTEAFF. Drawing the rest from reference TRBV19 and TRBJ1-1, the complete variable domain is DGGITQSPKYLFRKEGQNVTLSCEQNLNHDAMYWYRQDPGQGLRLIYYSQIVNDFQKGDIAEGYSVSREKKESFPLTVTSAQKNPTAFYLCASSGKGNTEAFFGQGTRLTVV.

This chain uses TRBV7-8 with TRBJ1-4; TRBD1 matches 8 bases. The J segment lost 6 bases and the V segment lost 3 bases, leaving 6 bases of the junction unmatched. Looked up from germline, CDR1 is SGHVS and CDR2 is FQNEAQ. This CDR3 comprises 15 residues. CDR3 bases: TGTGCCAGCAGCTTCTCCGGGACAGGTTATGAAAAACTGTTTTTT. Translation gives CASSFSGTGYEKLFF. The whole variable domain, filled in from reference TRBV7-8 and TRBJ1-4, reads GAGVSQSPRYKVAKRGQDVALRCDPISGHVSLFWYQQALGQGPEFLTYFQNEAQLDKSGLPSDRFFAERPEGSVSTLKIQRTQQEDSAVYLCASSFSGTGYEKLFFGSGTQLSVL.

The V gene is TRBV6-6, the J gene TRBJ2-7; TRBD2 might be the D (7 bases). Germline V gene lookup returns CDR1 MNHNY and CDR2 SVGAGI (reference sequence). Between the trimmed V and J ends, which lost 0 bases and 9 bases, there was a span of 12 bases. The CDR3 sequence is 13 residues long. The CDR3 reads CASSYSGGAVQYF. CDR3 bases: TGTGCCAGCAGTTACTCTGGGGGGGCTGTGCAGTACTTC.

V usage is TRBV7-2 and J usage is TRBJ2-5; D not certain. This CDR3 has 12 amino acids. Germline CDR1 is SGHTA and CDR2 is FQGNSA. V was shortened by 8 bases and J by 4 bases, with 11 bases between the two germline ends. For the CDR3, the DNA is TGTGCCAGCGCCCGGTCGGGAGAGACCCAGTACTTC. Its protein product is CASARSGETQYF.

J is TRBJ2-3 and V is TRBV7-6; 12 bases match TRBD2. The trim removed 3 bases at V and 6 bases at J, leaving 4 bases unmatched. Germline assignment: CDR1 SGHVS and CDR2 FNYEAQ. The length of the CDR3 is 15 residues. CDR3 region: CASSLTSGGRDTQYF. In DNA, the CDR3 is TGTGCCAGCAGCTTGACTAGCGGGGGACGGGATACGCAGTATTTT.

This clone was detected a few times. The rearrangement joins TRBV6-2 or TRBV6-3 to TRBJ1-2; D possibly corresponds to TRBD1 (6 bases). CDR1 is MNHEY, CDR2 SVGEGT, per germline. The CDR3 has 14 amino acids. With 2 bases removed from V and 3 bases from J, the gap between germline ends came to 10 bases. CDR3 in DNA: TGTGCCAGCAGTTACGGGGGGCCGGACTATGGCTACACCTTC. Its protein product is CASSYGGPDYGYTF.

The chain links TRBV15 to TRBJ1-6; D remains unclear. V lost 0 bases, J lost 14 bases, and 8 bases lay in between. The CDR3 has 12 residues. Germline V gives CDR1 LNHNV, CDR2 YYDKDF (reference sequence). CDR3 sequence: CATSRDEESLHF. The CDR3 nucleotides are TGTGCCACCAGCAGAGATGAAGAGTCCCTCCACTTT.

The chain combines TRBV4-1 with TRBJ2-7; D may be TRBD1 (5 bases). Trimming shortened V by 0 bases and J by 3 bases, and 18 bases separated the two germline ends. The germline CDR1 and CDR2 sequences are MGHRA and YSYEKL. This CDR3 region has 17 residues. This chain's CDR3 is CASSQDRAGKIFYEQYF. The CDR3 DNA is TGCGCCAGCAGCCAAGATCGGGCAGGGAAAATATTCTACGAGCAGTACTTC.

The chain has TRBV7-2 and TRBJ2-6; D is possibly TRBD2 (5 bases). Germline-derived CDR1 and CDR2 are SGHTA and FQGNSA. The CDR3 sequence is 17 residues long. V gave up 0 bases and J gave up 0 bases, with 9 bases separating them. DNA of the CDR3: TGTGCCAGCAGCTTAGCGCTCGGGATCTCTGGGGCCAACGTCCTGACTTTC. This codes for CASSLALGISGANVLTF.

This chain links TRBV4-1 with TRBJ2-1; D remains ambiguous. Deletions cut 1 base from V and 6 bases from J, with 10 bases between. CDR3 length: 14 amino acids. Germline V CDR1 and CDR2: MGHRA, YSYEKL. CDR3 region: CASSQVGKRNEQFF. In DNA, the CDR3 is TGCGCCAGCAGCCAAGTAGGTAAACGCAATGAGCAGTTCTTC.

The V and J genes are TRBV7-2 and TRBJ2-7, with TRBD2 matching 11 bases. Trimming took 5 bases from V and 2 from J; bases not matched to a gene: 2. The CDR3 runs 14 residues. CDR1 and CDR2 from the germline V gene are SGHTA and FQGNSA. In DNA form, the CDR3 reads TGTGCCAGCAGCATTAGCGGGGGGGCCTACGAGCAGTACTTC. Its translation is CASSISGGAYEQYF.

This chain uses TRBV27 with TRBJ1-2; D possibly corresponds to TRBD1 (5 bases). The V end lost 7 bases, the J end lost 8 bases, and 11 bases lay between the germline ends. This CDR3 is 11 amino acids long. The germline V gene has CDR1 MNHEY and CDR2 SMNVEV (reference sequence). The CDR3 spells CASMGGEGYTF. CDR3 DNA: TGTGCCAGCATGGGGGGTGAGGGCTACACCTTC.

In its sample, this clone was seen a few times. The chain is built from TRBV14 and TRBJ1-6, with no clear D. This CDR3 is built from 16 residues. Germline CDR1 is SGHDN and CDR2 is FVKESK. V was shortened by 0 bases and J by 8 bases, with 14 bases between the two germline ends. Here the CDR3 DNA reads TGTGCCAGCAGCCAAGATCTGGGAGGAGTAGATTCACCCCTCCACTTT. Protein: CASSQDLGGVDSPLHF. Complete variable domain (other parts from reference TRBV14 and TRBJ1-6): EAGVTQFPSHSVIEKGQTVTLRCDPISGHDNLYWYRRVMGKEIKFLLHFVKESKQDESGMPNNRFLAERTGGTYSTLKVQPAELEDSGVYFCASSQDLGGVDSPLHFGNGTRLTVT.

The chain employs TRBV30 and TRBJ1-2; 7 nucleotides agree with TRBD1. The CDR3 totals 13 residues. The germline CDR1 and CDR2 sequences are GTSNPN and SVGIG (reference sequence). The trim removed 5 bases at V and 1 base at J, leaving 4 bases unmatched. The CDR3: CAWAQGGNYGYTF. The CDR3 DNA reads as TGTGCCTGGGCTCAGGGGGGTAACTATGGCTACACCTTC.

The chain is built from TRBV3-1 (or the pseudogene TRBV3-2) and TRBJ2-2, with a weak D call TRBD1 (6 bases). CDR1 and CDR2 (germline): LGHDT, YNNKEL (reference sequence). V lost 3 bases, J lost 5 bases, and 13 bases lay in between. CDR3 length: 15 residues. The CDR3 nucleotides are TGTGCCAGCAGCCAGATTGGGGGCATAACCGGGGAGCTGTTTTTT. Translating gives CASSQIGGITGELFF.